The 19 T cell receptor beta chains below come from one sample, sequenced in a study of blood T cell repertoires in COVID-19. TCRdb's copy holds only in-frame clones and misses some; the assay was immunoSEQ multiplex PCR. Of 90,000 or so clones in the sample, 80% to 90% are singletons; the top ten hold roughly 25%. Source material: peripheral blood. All receptors derive from a man in his fifties or sixties with acute or convalescent COVID-19.

This chain connects TRBV5-1 to TRBJ2-7, with D perhaps TRBD1 (5 bases). The CDR3 has 15 amino acids. Germline V lookup: CDR1 SGHRS, CDR2 YFSETQ. The V end was cut by 5 bases, the J end by 2 bases, with 17 bases between. The CDR3 here is CASREATGGTYEQYF. The CDR3 DNA is TGCGCCAGCAGGGAAGCCACAGGCGGTACCTACGAGCAGTACTTC. The entire variable domain, with the rest obtained from reference TRBV5-1 and TRBJ2-7, is as follows: KAGVTQTPRYLIKTRGQQVTLSCSPISGHRSVSWYQQTPGQGLQFLFEYFSETQRNKGNFPGRFSGRQFSNSRSEMNVSTLELGDSALYLCASREATGGTYEQYFGPGTRLTVT.

The sample holds a few counts of this clone. V and J are TRBV4-2 and TRBJ1-3; 9 positions match TRBD1. Germline CDR1 LGHNA, CDR2 YNFKEQ. V shed 0 bases, J shed 5 bases, and the junction held 5 bases outside the gene matches. The CDR3 spans 16 residues. The CDR3 loop is CASSQDIGTGRNTIYF. For the CDR3, the DNA is TGTGCCAGCAGCCAAGATATAGGGACAGGGAGAAACACCATATATTTT.

The rearrangement joins TRBV5-4 to TRBJ1-1; possibly TRBD1 for D (6 bases). The CDR3 runs 14 residues. V lost 2 bases and J lost 2, with 10 bases in between. The V gene's germline CDR1 is SGHNT and CDR2 YYREEE (reference sequence). CDR3 residues: CASSLGQPNTEAFF. The CDR3 bases are TGTGCCAGCAGCTTAGGACAGCCTAACACTGAAGCTTTCTTT.

This clone was detected once. The V call is TRBV3-1 (or the pseudogene TRBV3-2), the J call TRBJ1-1; D is undetermined. The CDR3 is 13 residues long. V was shortened by 4 bases and J by 9 bases, with 15 bases between the two germline ends. Germline CDR1 reads LGHDT; CDR2 reads YNNKEL (reference sequence). CDR3 DNA: TGTGCCAGCAGCCGATCCGGGAAAGTTCAAGCTTTCTTT. It encodes CASSRSGKVQAFF.

The chain links TRBV6-2 or TRBV6-3 to TRBJ2-1, with 9 positions matching TRBD2. The CDR3 is made up of 18 amino acids. Per the germline V gene, CDR1 is MNHEY and CDR2 is SVGEGT. After removal of 3 bases from V and 3 bases from J, the junction contained 12 bases not matched to a gene. CDR3 nucleotide sequence: TGTGCCAGCAGTTATGGCGGGGGGGCCGATACTCACTACAATGAGCAGTTCTTC. This encodes CASSYGGGADTHYNEQFF.

J is TRBJ1-1 and V is TRBV19; the D gene is possibly TRBD1 (6 bases). Germline V gene lookup returns CDR1 LNHDA and CDR2 SQIVND (reference sequence). The CDR3 extends over 15 amino acids. The V gene lost 7 bases and the J gene lost 2 bases, with 17 bases spanning the gap. CDR3 amino acids: CASTSRGAGNTEAFF. The CDR3, as DNA: TGTGCCAGTACTTCGCGGGGGGCAGGCAACACTGAAGCTTTCTTT.

V usage is TRBV5-4 and J usage is TRBJ2-2; 11 nucleotides agree with TRBD2. The CDR3 length is 18 residues. The V gene's germline CDR1 is SGHNT and CDR2 YYREEE (reference sequence). V was clipped by 4 bases and J by 1 base; unmatched bases: 9. The CDR3 DNA reads as TGTGCCAGCAGCCCAGCGAACCTAGCGGGGGGGAACACCGGGGAGCTGTTTTTT. It yields the protein CASSPANLAGGNTGELFF. The variable domain in full, with the rest retrieved from reference TRBV5-4 and TRBJ2-2, is ETGVTQSPTHLIKTRGQQVTLRCSSQSGHNTVSWYQQALGQGPQFIFQYYREEENGRGNFPPRFSGLQFPNYSSELNVNALELDDSALYLCASSPANLAGGNTGELFFGEGSRLTVL.

The CDR3 bases are TGTGCCAGCATCACGGGGGGGCCGAGAAATACGCAGTATTTT. It yields the protein CASITGGPRNTQYF. The chain combines TRBV28 with TRBJ2-3; 8 nucleotides align to TRBD2. The CDR3 is 14 amino acids. J lost 7 bases, V lost 7 bases, and 10 bases had no gene match. Germline assignment: CDR1 MDHEN and CDR2 SYDVKM.

The chain links TRBV11-3 to TRBJ2-1; 8 bases are a match to TRBD1. The CDR3 contains 14 residues. Unmatched junction bases numbered 3, after V lost 0 bases and J lost 8 bases. The germline gives CDR1 SGHNT, CDR2 YENEEA. DNA of the CDR3: TGTGCCAGCAGCTTAGAGGACAGGGACCATGAGCAGTTCTTC. This gives the protein CASSLEDRDHEQFF.

The J gene is TRBJ1-5, the V gene TRBV3-1 (or the pseudogene TRBV3-2); D remains unclear. The CDR3 consists of 13 residues. Germline CDR1 and CDR2: LGHDT and YNNKEL (reference sequence). The germline V and J ends were trimmed by 0 bases and 5 bases, with 5 bases remaining between them. The CDR3 DNA reads TGTGCCAGCAGCCAAGACAGATATCAGCCCCAGCATTTT. Protein product: CASSQDRYQPQHF.

This sequence joins TRBV4-2 and TRBJ1-1; TRBD1 is a possible D gene (5 bases). Per germline, CDR1 LGHNA and CDR2 YNFKEQ. V lost 4 bases and J lost 0, with 9 bases in between. CDR3 size: 14 residues. CDR3 amino acids: CASSLGLMNTEAFF. CDR3 nucleotide sequence: TGTGCCAGCAGCCTGGGACTCATGAACACTGAAGCTTTCTTT.

Remarks on this clone: The identical CDR3 is also encoded by other nucleotide sequences in the sample. The chain carries TRBV7-2 and TRBJ2-2; TRBD2 matches 14 bases. The CDR3 consists of 17 residues. Looked up from germline, CDR1 is SGHTA and CDR2 is FQGNSA. The junction had 3 bases not matched to a gene; V was cut back by 5 bases and J by 1 base. CDR3 DNA: TGTGCCAGCAGCCGTGGACTAGCGGGGGGGAACACCGGGGAGCTGTTTTTT. Its protein product is CASSRGLAGGNTGELFF.

The chain is built from TRBV15 and TRBJ1-2; 8 bases agree with TRBD1. The germline V gene has CDR1 LNHNV and CDR2 YYDKDF (reference sequence). The CDR3 totals 15 residues. The J segment lost 2 bases and the V segment lost 0 bases, leaving 2 bases of the junction unmatched. The CDR3 region has the DNA TGTGCCACCAGCAGAGATACAGGGGGAAACTATGGCTACACCTTC. Translation gives CATSRDTGGNYGYTF.

The chain has TRBV6-6 and TRBJ2-5; D is perhaps TRBD1 (5 bases). The germline V and J ends were trimmed by 2 bases and 6 bases, with 13 bases remaining between them. The germline V gene has CDR1 MNHNY and CDR2 SVGAGI (reference sequence). The CDR3 spans 14 residues. The CDR3 nucleotides read TGTGCCAGCAGTTACGGGCAGGGCGGAAAGACCCAGTACTTC. It yields the protein CASSYGQGGKTQYF.

V is TRBV19 and J is TRBJ1-4; D gene ambiguous. Trimming shortened V by 6 bases and J by 5 bases, and 7 bases separated the two germline ends. CDR1 is LNHDA, CDR2 SQIVND, per germline (reference sequence). The CDR3 is 12 amino acids. The CDR3 nucleotides read TGTGCCAGTAGGTCGCGGAATGAAAAACTGTTTTTT. Its protein is CASRSRNEKLFF.

V usage is TRBV7-2 and J usage is TRBJ1-5; tentatively, D is TRBD1 (5 bases). CDR3 length: 15 residues. V was pared by 0 bases and J by 3 bases, with 9 bases between. Germline loops: CDR1 SGHTA, CDR2 FQGNSA. Here the CDR3 reads CASSLATDINQPQHF. The CDR3, as DNA: TGTGCCAGCAGCTTAGCGACAGACATCAATCAGCCCCAGCATTTT.

The chain is built from TRBV6-4 and TRBJ2-1, with TRBD2 as a possible D gene (7 bases). The CDR3 extends over 15 amino acids. Trimming shortened V by 3 bases and J by 7 bases, and 16 bases separated the two germline ends. Germline V gene lookup returns CDR1 MRHNA and CDR2 SNTAGT. The CDR3 loop reads CASSEEGGAGNEQFF. In nucleotides, the CDR3 is TGTGCCAGCAGTGAGGAAGGGGGGGCCGGAAATGAGCAGTTCTTC.

This rearrangement joins TRBV24-1 to TRBJ2-4, with D maybe TRBD2 (6 bases). This CDR3 contains 15 residues. Trimming stripped 2 bases from V and 0 bases from J, with 7 bases between. Germline CDR1 is KGHDR and CDR2 is SFDVKD. The CDR3 here is CATSDSGRAKNIQYF. CDR3 DNA sequence: TGTGCCACCAGTGATTCCGGGAGAGCCAAAAACATTCAGTACTTC.

The J gene is TRBJ1-2, the V gene TRBV13, with D perhaps matching TRBD1 (6 bases). The CDR3 has 13 residues. V lost 4 bases and J 7 bases, leaving 13 bases between the germline ends. The germline CDR1 and CDR2 sequences are PRHDT and FYEKMQ (reference sequence). In DNA form, the CDR3 reads TGTGCCAGCAGCTCGAGGGGGAAGGGTGGCTACACCTTC. It translates to CASSSRGKGGYTF.